The 21 T cell receptor beta chains below come from one sample, sequenced in a study of human T cells and chemical hapten exposure. Blood, whole and unfractionated, served as the source for total RNA extraction. TCRdb used MiXCR to reprocess the 5' RACE reads, holding one entry per CDR3 protein. The table includes approximately 140,000 distinct CDR3 sequences, around 4% detected once. The source of these receptors is a female donor in good health.

At least ten counts were recorded for this clonotype. The rearrangement links TRBV6-7 to TRBJ1-2; D ambiguous. TRBV6-7 qualifies as an ORF whose function is uncertain. The V gene lost 0 bases and the J gene lost 4 bases, with 9 bases spanning the gap. The CDR3 is 14 amino acids. The CDR3 coding sequence is TGTGCCAGCAGTTACTCGACTTCCCTCTATGGCTACACCTTC. It specifies CASSYSTSLYGYTF.

This clonotype was seen at least ten times. The junction shows a germline mismatch at one end, possibly a read error. This chain links TRBV13 with TRBJ2-1, with 7 bases that match TRBD2. Germline-derived CDR1 and CDR2 are PRHDT and FYEKMQ (reference sequence). This CDR3 has 15 residues. The CDR3 coding sequence is TGTGCCAGCAGCCTAGGTGGGGAGGGGAGGGGTGAGCAGTTCTTC. This encodes CASSLGGEGRGEQFF.

This clonotype was counted many times. The V gene is TRBV29-1, the J gene TRBJ2-1, with 12 bases identical to TRBD2. The CDR3 contains 15 residues. Germline-derived CDR1 and CDR2 are SQVTM and ANQGSEA. Trimming at V came to 4 bases and at J to 8 bases, leaving 9 bases not matched to a gene. As DNA, the CDR3 is TGCAGCGTTGTAGCTAGCGGGGGGGCTGGGCATGAGCAGTTCTTC. Translated: CSVVASGGAGHEQFF.

This clonotype was detected many times. V usage is TRBV5-1 and J usage is TRBJ2-1; tentatively, D is TRBD1 (6 bases). The germline CDR1 and CDR2 sequences are SGHRS and YFSETQ. V dropped 3 bases and J dropped 5 bases, with 18 bases sitting between them. This CDR3 has 16 residues. CDR3 region: CASSSYRVRTHNEQFF. CDR3 DNA: TGCGCCAGCAGCTCCTACAGGGTAAGGACTCACAATGAGCAGTTCTTC.

This clonotype was detected ten times or more. The chain recombines TRBV12-5 with TRBJ1-5, with a possible D match to TRBD1 (5 bases). The CDR3 contains 13 residues. The germline V gene has CDR1 LGHNT and CDR2 FRNRAP. Trimming stripped 1 base from V and 4 bases from J, with 5 bases between. This CDR3 reads CASGLDRNQPQHF. The CDR3 coding sequence is TGTGCTAGTGGTTTGGACAGGAATCAGCCCCAGCATTTT.

This clonotype was picked up many times. The chain has TRBV18 and TRBJ1-2; 9 nucleotides align to TRBD1. Germline V gene lookup returns CDR1 KGHSH and CDR2 LQKENI. The CDR3 is made up of 15 amino acids. Losses at the gene ends were 3 bases for V and 3 bases for J; bases not matched to a gene: 5. In DNA form, the CDR3 reads TGTGCCAGCTCACCCGGACAGGGGATGGACTATGGCTACACCTTC. Protein product: CASSPGQGMDYGYTF.

This clonotype was seen only a few times. The rearrangement uses TRBV6-5 and TRBJ2-3, with D perhaps being TRBD1 or TRBD2 (5 bases each). Germline V CDR1 and CDR2: MNHEY, SVGAGI. The ends were cut back, 2 bases at V and 6 bases at J, with 9 bases in the middle. This CDR3 has 13 residues. The DNA for the CDR3 is TGTGCCAGCAGTTACCGCTGGGGGGATACGCAGTATTTT. Encoded protein: CASSYRWGDTQYF.

This clonotype was observed many times. The chain combines TRBV25-1 with TRBJ2-4; 8 bases are a match to TRBD2. The ends lost 3 bases at V and 7 bases at J; junction bases unmatched: 11. The germline V gene encodes CDR1 MGHDK and CDR2 SYGVNS. The CDR3 runs to 16 residues. CDR3 in DNA: TGTGCCAGCAGTGATACCATCGGGGGGGCGGGGAACATTCAGTACTTC. It translates to CASSDTIGGAGNIQYF.

This clonotype has at least ten counts. The chain has TRBV7-2 and TRBJ1-6; a weak D match, TRBD1 (5 bases). The CDR3 length is 15 residues. V was cut by 1 base and J by 7 bases, with 11 bases left in between. The germline V gene encodes CDR1 SGHTA and CDR2 FQGNSA. The CDR3 protein is CASSLVGGGNSPLHF. DNA for the CDR3: TGTGCCAGCAGCTTAGTGGGGGGAGGCAATTCACCCCTCCACTTT.

There are many counts of this clonotype. The rearrangement uses TRBV6-6 and TRBJ2-1, with TRBD1 matching over 11 bases. The V gene's germline CDR1 is MNHNY and CDR2 SVGAGI (reference sequence). This CDR3 is 15 amino acids long. V gave up 6 bases and J gave up 7 bases; unmatched junction bases: 8. Written as DNA, the CDR3 is TGTGCCAGCAGCAACCGGGACAGGGGGAAGAATGAGCAGTTCTTC. The encoded protein is CASSNRDRGKNEQFF.

This clonotype was seen repeatedly, ten times or more. The chain couples TRBV20-1 to TRBJ2-3; D not certain. CDR1 and CDR2 from the germline V gene are DFQATT and SNEGSKA (reference sequence). There are 14 residues in the CDR3. The V gene lost 3 bases and the J gene lost 1 base, with 11 bases spanning the gap. The CDR3 sequence: CSASIRAGTDTQYF. Written as DNA, the CDR3 is TGCAGTGCTAGTATAAGGGCGGGCACAGATACGCAGTATTTT.

The table lists this clonotype with many counts. The chain employs TRBV7-3 and TRBJ2-1, with 10 bases identical to TRBD2. The germline gives CDR1 SGHTA, CDR2 FQGTGA. CDR3 length: 17 residues. The ends lost 1 base at V and 6 bases at J; junction bases unmatched: 9. CDR3 amino acids: CASSLRPSGGVLNEQFF. The CDR3 region has the DNA TGTGCCAGCAGCTTAAGGCCAAGCGGGGGGGTACTCAATGAGCAGTTCTTC.

This clonotype was picked up a small number of times. This rearrangement joins TRBV19 to TRBJ1-6, with D perhaps matching TRBD1 (5 bases). CDR1 is LNHDA and CDR2 is SQIVND in the germline V gene (reference sequence). Trimming removed 7 bases at V and 6 bases at J, with 16 bases between. This CDR3 comprises 15 residues. As DNA, the CDR3 is TGTGCCAGTATGCCCCGGGACCTTCTTAATTCACCCCTCCACTTT. Protein: CASMPRDLLNSPLHF.

There are many counts of this clonotype. This rearrangement joins TRBV30 to TRBJ2-5; TRBD2 matches 8 bases. CDR3 size: 12 residues. J gave up 5 bases and V 5 bases, and 4 bases lay outside the gene matches. CDR1 is GTSNPN, CDR2 SVGIG, per germline (reference sequence). This CDR3 reads CAWGQRGETQYF. The DNA of the CDR3 is TGTGCCTGGGGCCAGCGGGGGGAGACCCAGTACTTC.

This clonotype was detected many times. V is TRBV9 and J is TRBJ2-1; D call uncertain. V lost 3 bases to trimming and J lost 8 bases, with 12 bases between them. The CDR3 runs 13 residues. The germline V gene has CDR1 SGDLS and CDR2 YYNGEE. CDR3 in DNA: TGTGCCAGCAGCGCCCTGACTGATCATGAGCAGTTCTTC. This codes for CASSALTDHEQFF.

This clonotype was seen repeatedly, ten times or more. The V and J genes are TRBV13 and TRBJ1-1; D may be TRBD1 (6 bases). Trimming removed 7 bases at V and 1 base at J, with 16 bases between. There are 15 residues in the CDR3. The germline gives CDR1 PRHDT, CDR2 FYEKMQ (reference sequence). The CDR3 is CASTDAGTTNTEAFF. CDR3 nucleotide sequence: TGTGCCAGCACCGACGCCGGGACAACGAACACTGAAGCTTTCTTT.

The sample holds many counts of this clonotype. The chain uses TRBV27 and TRBJ1-2; TRBD1 matches at 8 bases. The CDR3 has 16 amino acids. The trim removed 4 bases at V and 8 bases at J, leaving 15 bases unmatched. Germline V gene lookup returns CDR1 MNHEY and CDR2 SMNVEV (reference sequence). CDR3 sequence (DNA): TGTGCCAGCAGTTCCACCCTGGGCAGGGGGCAGTGGGGCTACACCTTC. It codes for CASSSTLGRGQWGYTF.

This clonotype was picked up many times. The V gene is TRBV7-9, the J gene TRBJ1-4, with 11 nucleotides matching TRBD1. The V gene's germline CDR1 is SEHNR and CDR2 FQNEAQ (reference sequence). The J segment lost 7 bases and the V segment lost 6 bases, leaving 7 bases of the junction unmatched. CDR3 length equals 15 residues. The CDR3 DNA follows: TGTGCCAGCAGTCCAGGACAGGGGGCCCGTGAAAAACTGTTTTTT. It encodes CASSPGQGAREKLFF.

This clonotype was seen repeatedly, ten times or more. This chain joins TRBV24-1 and TRBJ2-2; the D gene could be TRBD1 or TRBD2 (6 bases each). Per the germline V gene, CDR1 is KGHDR and CDR2 is SFDVKD. Trimming stripped 4 bases from V and 1 base from J, with 21 bases between. The CDR3 is 19 residues long. For the CDR3, the DNA is TGTGCCACCAGTGAACGGCAGAGGGGGGCGAATGGGAACACCGGGGAGCTGTTTTTT. Protein product: CATSERQRGANGNTGELFF.

Worth noting for this clonotype: A read error may explain this, as a much larger clone is one base away. No conserved phenylalanine or tryptophan ends this CDR3, so it is likely a read error. The V call is TRBV9, the J call TRBJ1-5, with D possibly matching TRBD1 (5 bases). Germline V gene sequence: CDR1 SGDLS, CDR2 YYNGEE. CDR3 length equals 15 residues. Trimming removed 4 bases at V and 2 bases at J, with 13 bases between. CDR3 sequence reads: CASSSSGAGNQPQHS. CDR3 nucleotides: TGTGCCAGCAGCTCTTCTGGGGCGGGCAATCAGCCCCAGCATTCT.

In its sample, this clonotype was seen many times. The chain links TRBV29-1 to TRBJ2-1; the D gene is possibly TRBD2 (6 bases). The CDR3 spans 13 residues. Between the trimmed V and J ends, which lost 2 bases and 5 bases, there was a span of 10 bases. The germline CDR1 and CDR2 sequences are SQVTM and ANQGSEA. CDR3 nucleotide sequence: TGCAGCGTTGAATCGCGGGGAAACAATGAGCAGTTCTTC. This gives the protein CSVESRGNNEQFF.